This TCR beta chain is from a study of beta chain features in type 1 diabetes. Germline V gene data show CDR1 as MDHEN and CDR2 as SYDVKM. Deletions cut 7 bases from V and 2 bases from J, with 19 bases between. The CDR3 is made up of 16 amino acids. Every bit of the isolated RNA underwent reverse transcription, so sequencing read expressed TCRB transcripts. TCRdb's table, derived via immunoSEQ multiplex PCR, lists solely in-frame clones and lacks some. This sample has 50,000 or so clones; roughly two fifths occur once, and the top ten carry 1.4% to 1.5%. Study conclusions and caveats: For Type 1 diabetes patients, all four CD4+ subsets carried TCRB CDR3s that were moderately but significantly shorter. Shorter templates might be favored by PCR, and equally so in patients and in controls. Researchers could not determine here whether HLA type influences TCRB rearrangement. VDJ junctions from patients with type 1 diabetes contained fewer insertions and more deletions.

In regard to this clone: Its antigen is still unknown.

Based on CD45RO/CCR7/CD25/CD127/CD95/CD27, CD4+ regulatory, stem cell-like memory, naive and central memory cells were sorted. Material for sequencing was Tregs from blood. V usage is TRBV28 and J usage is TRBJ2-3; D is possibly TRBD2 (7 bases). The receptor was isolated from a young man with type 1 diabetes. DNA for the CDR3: TGTGCCAGCACCTCGACTAGTCGGGGGGCCACAGATACGCAGTATTTT. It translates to CASTSTSRGATDTQYF.